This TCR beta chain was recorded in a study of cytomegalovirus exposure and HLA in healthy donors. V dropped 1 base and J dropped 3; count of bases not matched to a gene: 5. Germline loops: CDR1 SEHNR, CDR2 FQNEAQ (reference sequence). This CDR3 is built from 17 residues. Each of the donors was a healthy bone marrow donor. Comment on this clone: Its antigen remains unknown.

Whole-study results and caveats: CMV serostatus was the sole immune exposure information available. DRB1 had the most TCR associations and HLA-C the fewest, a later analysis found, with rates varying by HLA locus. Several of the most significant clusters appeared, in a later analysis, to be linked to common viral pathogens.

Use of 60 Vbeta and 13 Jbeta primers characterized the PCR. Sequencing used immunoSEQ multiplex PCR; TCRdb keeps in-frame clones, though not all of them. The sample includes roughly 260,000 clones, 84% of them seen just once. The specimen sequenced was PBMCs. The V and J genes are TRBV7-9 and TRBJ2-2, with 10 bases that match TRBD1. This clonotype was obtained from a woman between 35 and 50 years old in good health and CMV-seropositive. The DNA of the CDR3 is TGTGCCAGCAGCTTAGTCCTCGGGACAGGGGACACCGGGGAGCTGTTTTTT. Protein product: CASSLVLGTGDTGELFF.